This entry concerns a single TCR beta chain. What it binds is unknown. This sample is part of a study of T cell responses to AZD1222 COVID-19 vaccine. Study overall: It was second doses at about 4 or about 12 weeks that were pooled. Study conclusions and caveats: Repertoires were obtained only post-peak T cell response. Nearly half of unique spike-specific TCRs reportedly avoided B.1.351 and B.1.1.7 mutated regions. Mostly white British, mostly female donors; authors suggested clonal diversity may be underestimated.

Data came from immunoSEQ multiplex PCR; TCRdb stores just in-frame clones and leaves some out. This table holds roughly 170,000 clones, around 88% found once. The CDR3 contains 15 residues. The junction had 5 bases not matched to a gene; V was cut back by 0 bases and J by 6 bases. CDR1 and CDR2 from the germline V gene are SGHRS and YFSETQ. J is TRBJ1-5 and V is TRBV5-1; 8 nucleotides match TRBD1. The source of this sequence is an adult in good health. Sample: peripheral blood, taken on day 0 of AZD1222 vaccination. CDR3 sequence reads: CASSLGGTGSQPQHF. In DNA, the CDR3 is TGCGCCAGCAGCTTGGGGGGGACAGGATCTCAGCCCCAGCATTTT.